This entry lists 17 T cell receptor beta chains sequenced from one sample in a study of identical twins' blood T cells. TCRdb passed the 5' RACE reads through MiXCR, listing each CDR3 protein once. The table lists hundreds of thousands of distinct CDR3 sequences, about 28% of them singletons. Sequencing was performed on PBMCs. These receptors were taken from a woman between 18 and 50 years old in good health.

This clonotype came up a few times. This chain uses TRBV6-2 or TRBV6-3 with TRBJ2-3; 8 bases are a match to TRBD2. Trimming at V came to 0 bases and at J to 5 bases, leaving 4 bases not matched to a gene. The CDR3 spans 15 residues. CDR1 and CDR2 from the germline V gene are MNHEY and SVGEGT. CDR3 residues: CASSYSWLAGDTQYF. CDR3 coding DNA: TGTGCCAGCAGTTACTCGTGGCTAGCGGGAGATACGCAGTATTTT.

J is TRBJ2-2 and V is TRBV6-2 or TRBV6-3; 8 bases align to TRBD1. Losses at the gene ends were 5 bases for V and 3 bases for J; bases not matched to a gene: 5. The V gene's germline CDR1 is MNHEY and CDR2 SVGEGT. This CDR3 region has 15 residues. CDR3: CASSPRTGHTGELFF. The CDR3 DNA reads TGTGCCAGCAGTCCCCGGACAGGGCACACCGGGGAGCTGTTTTTT.

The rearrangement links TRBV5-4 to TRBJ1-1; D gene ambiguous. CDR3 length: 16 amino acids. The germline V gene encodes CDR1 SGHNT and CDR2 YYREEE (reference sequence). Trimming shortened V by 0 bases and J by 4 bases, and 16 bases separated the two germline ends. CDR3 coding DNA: TGTGCCAGCAGCTTGGATACGAGGGTATGGGGCACTGAAGCTTTCTTT. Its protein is CASSLDTRVWGTEAFF.

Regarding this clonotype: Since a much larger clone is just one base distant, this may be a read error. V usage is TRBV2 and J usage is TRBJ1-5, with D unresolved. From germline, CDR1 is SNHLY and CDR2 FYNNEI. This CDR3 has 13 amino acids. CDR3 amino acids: CASSVGRNRPQHF. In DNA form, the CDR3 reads TGTGCCAGCAGTGTGGGCAGAAATCGGCCCCAGCATTTT.

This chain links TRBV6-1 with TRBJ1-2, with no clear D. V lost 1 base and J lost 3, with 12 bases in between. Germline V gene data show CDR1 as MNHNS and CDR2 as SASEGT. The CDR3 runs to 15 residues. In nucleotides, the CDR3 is TGTGCCAGCAGTGAAGATGTTACCCCGGACTATGGCTACACCTTC. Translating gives CASSEDVTPDYGYTF.

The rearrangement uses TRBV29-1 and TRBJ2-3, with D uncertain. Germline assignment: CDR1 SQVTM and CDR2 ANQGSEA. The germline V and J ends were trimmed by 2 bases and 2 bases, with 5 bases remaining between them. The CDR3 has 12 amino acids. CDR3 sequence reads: CSVEPPTDTQYF. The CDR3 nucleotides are TGCAGCGTTGAACCCCCCACAGATACGCAGTATTTT.

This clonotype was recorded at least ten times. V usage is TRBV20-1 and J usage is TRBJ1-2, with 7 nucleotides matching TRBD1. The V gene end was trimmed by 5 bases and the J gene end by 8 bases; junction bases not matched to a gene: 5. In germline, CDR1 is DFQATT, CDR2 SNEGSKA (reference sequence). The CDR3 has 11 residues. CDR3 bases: TGCAGTGCTTTGACAGGGAGCGGCTACACCTTC. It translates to CSALTGSGYTF.

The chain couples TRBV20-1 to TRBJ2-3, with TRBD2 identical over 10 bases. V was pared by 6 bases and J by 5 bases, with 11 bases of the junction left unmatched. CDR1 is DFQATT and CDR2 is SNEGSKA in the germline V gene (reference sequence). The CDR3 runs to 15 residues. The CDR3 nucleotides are TGCAGTGCCTTAAAAGGAGCGGGAGGGATAGATACGCAGTATTTT. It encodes CSALKGAGGIDTQYF.

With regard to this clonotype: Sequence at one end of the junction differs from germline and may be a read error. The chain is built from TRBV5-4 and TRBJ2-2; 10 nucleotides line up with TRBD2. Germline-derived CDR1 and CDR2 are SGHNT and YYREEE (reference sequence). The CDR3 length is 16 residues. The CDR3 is CACSPGLARITGELFF. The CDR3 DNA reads TGTGCCTGCAGCCCGGGACTAGCGAGGATCACCGGGGAGCTGTTTTTT. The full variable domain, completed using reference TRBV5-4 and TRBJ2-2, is ETGVTQSPTHLIKTRGQQVTLRCSSQSGHNTVSWYQQALGQGPQFIFQYYREEENGRGNFPPRFSGLQFPNYSSELNVNALELDDSALYLCACSPGLARITGELFFGEGSRLTVL.

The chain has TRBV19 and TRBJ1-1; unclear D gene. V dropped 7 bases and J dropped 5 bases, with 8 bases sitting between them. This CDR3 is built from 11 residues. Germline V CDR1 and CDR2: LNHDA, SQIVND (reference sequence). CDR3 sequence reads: CASTVGTEAFF. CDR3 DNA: TGTGCCAGTACAGTCGGAACTGAAGCTTTCTTT.

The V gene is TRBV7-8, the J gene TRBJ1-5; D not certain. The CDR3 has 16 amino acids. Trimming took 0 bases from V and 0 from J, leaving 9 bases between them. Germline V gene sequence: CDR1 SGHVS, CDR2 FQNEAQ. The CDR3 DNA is TGTGCCAGCAGCTTAGCGGCAGAAGGTAGCAATCAGCCCCAGCATTTT. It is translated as CASSLAAEGSNQPQHF.

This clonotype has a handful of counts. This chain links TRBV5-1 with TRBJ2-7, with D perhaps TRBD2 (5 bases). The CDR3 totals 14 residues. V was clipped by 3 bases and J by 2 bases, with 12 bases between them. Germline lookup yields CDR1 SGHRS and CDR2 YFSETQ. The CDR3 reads CASSSSRAPYEQYF. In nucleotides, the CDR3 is TGCGCCAGCAGCTCGTCGCGGGCCCCCTACGAGCAGTACTTC.

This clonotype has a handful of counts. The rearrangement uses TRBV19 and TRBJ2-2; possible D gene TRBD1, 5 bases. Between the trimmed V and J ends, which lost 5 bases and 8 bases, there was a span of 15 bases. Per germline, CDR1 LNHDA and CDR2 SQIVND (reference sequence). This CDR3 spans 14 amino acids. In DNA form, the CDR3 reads TGTGCCAGTAGTGCCCTGATCCGGACAGGGGAGCTGTTTTTT. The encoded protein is CASSALIRTGELFF.

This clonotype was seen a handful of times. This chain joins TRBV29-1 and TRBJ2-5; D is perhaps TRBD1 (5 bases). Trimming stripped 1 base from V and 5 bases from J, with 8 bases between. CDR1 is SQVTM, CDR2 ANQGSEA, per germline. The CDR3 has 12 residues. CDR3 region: CSVEVGVETQYF. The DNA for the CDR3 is TGCAGCGTTGAAGTAGGGGTGGAGACCCAGTACTTC.

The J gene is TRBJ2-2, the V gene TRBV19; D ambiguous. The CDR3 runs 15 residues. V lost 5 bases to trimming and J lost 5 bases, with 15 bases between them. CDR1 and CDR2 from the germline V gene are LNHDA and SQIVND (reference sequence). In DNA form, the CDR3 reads TGTGCCAGTAGTGTTGGTTCCCATCGTACCGGGGAGCTGTTTTTT. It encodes CASSVGSHRTGELFF. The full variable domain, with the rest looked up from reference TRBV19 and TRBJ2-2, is DGGITQSPKYLFRKEGQNVTLSCEQNLNHDAMYWYRQDPGQGLRLIYYSQIVNDFQKGDIAEGYSVSREKKESFPLTVTSAQKNPTAFYLCASSVGSHRTGELFFGEGSRLTVL.

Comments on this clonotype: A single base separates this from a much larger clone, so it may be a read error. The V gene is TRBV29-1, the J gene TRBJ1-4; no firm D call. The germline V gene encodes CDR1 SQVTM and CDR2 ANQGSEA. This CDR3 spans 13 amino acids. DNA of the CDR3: TGCAGCGGGTCCCGAACGGGGAATGAAGAACTGTTTTTT. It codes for CSGSRTGNEELFF.

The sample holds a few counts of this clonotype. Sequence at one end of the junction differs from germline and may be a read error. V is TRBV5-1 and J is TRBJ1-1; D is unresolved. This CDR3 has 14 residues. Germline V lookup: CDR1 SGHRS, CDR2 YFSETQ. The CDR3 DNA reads TGTGCCAGCAGCTTAGGAGTGGGAAACACTGAAGCTTTCTTT. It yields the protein CASSLGVGNTEAFF. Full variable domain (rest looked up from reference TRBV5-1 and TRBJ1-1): KAGVTQTPRYLIKTRGQQVTLSCSPISGHRSVSWYQQTPGQGLQFLFEYFSETQRNKGNFPGRFSGRQFSNSRSEMNVSTLELGDSALYLCASSLGVGNTEAFFGQGTRLTVV.